The 8 T cell receptor beta chains in this list originate from one sample, sequenced in a study of control samples from healthy donors and cancer patients. Produced via immunoSEQ multiplex PCR; TCRdb's table is partial and in-frame only. The data show approximately 150,000 clones, 90% to 95% seen once. The sequenced material came from blood. The receptors originated from a man aged 40-55 years in good health.

The chain uses TRBV5-5 and TRBJ1-1; no definite D call. V shed 1 base and J shed 0 bases, with 19 bases lying between them. The CDR3 contains 18 residues. Germline values: CDR1 SGHKS, CDR2 YYEKEE (reference sequence). As DNA, the CDR3 is TGTGCCAGCAGCTTGTTTGCGAGGACGGCCACTATGAACACTGAAGCTTTCTTT. Its protein product is CASSLFARTATMNTEAFF.

This chain links TRBV6-5 with TRBJ1-5, with D possibly TRBD1 on 5 matching bases. This CDR3 contains 15 residues. The V end was cut by 5 bases, the J end by 5 bases, with 16 bases between. Per germline, CDR1 MNHEY and CDR2 SVGAGI. CDR3 bases: TGTGCCAGCAGTAAATGGGGCAGGGAGCATCAGCCCCAGCATTTT. Amino acid sequence: CASSKWGREHQPQHF.

V is TRBV18 and J is TRBJ2-7, with 8 bases fitting TRBD2. The CDR3 has 17 amino acids. CDR1 and CDR2 from the germline V gene are KGHSH and LQKENI. The ends lost 3 bases at V and 6 bases at J; junction bases unmatched: 16. The DNA of the CDR3 is TGTGCCAGCTCACCTCGGTCCGGGGGGGCCAATATTGGCGAGCAGTACTTC. Residues: CASSPRSGGANIGEQYF.

The chain is built from TRBV18 and TRBJ2-1; a weak D match, TRBD1 (7 bases). Trimming removed 6 bases from V and 7 bases from J, with 10 bases in between. This CDR3 region has 12 residues. CDR1 and CDR2 from the germline V gene are KGHSH and LQKENI. In DNA, the CDR3 is TGTGCCAGCTCCCAGGGGGGAAATGAGCAGTTCTTC. Translating gives CASSQGGNEQFF.

This chain uses TRBV6-5 with TRBJ1-2; D perhaps matches TRBD1 (6 bases). Trimming cost V 0 bases and J 0 bases, with 8 bases left between them. CDR3 length: 15 amino acids. Germline-derived CDR1 and CDR2 are MNHEY and SVGAGI. The CDR3 loop reads CASSYSQGPNYGYTF. The CDR3 nucleotides read TGTGCCAGCAGTTACTCACAGGGACCTAACTATGGCTACACCTTC.

The chain employs TRBV25-1 and TRBJ2-7; 9 positions match TRBD1. Germline V gives CDR1 MGHDK, CDR2 SYGVNS. Trimming cost V 2 bases and J 4 bases; bases outside gene matches: 9. This CDR3 spans 16 amino acids. CDR3 sequence reads: CASSELPTGGHYEQYF. CDR3 in DNA: TGTGCCAGCAGTGAACTACCGACAGGGGGACATTACGAGCAGTACTTC.

The rearrangement uses TRBV6-5 and TRBJ2-2, with TRBD1 as a possible D gene (6 bases). V lost 2 bases and J 4 bases, leaving 11 bases between the germline ends. The length of the CDR3 is 15 residues. Germline V gene sequence: CDR1 MNHEY, CDR2 SVGAGI. The CDR3 here is CASSYGAGATGELFF. CDR3 nucleotides: TGTGCCAGCAGTTACGGTGCAGGGGCCACCGGGGAGCTGTTTTTT.

Written as DNA, the CDR3 is TGTGCAAGTCCCACTTATTCAGGGTCCACTGAAGCTTTCTTT. This translates into CASPTYSGSTEAFF. The chain employs TRBV12-2 and TRBJ1-1; the table assigns TRBD1, which was not confirmed against the DNA. TRBV12-2 is termed a pseudogene. The CDR3 loop spans 14 amino acids.